Listed here is a single T cell receptor (beta chain). This entry comes from a study of control samples from healthy donors and cancer patients. This CDR3 spans 16 amino acids. Trimming left V 1 base short and J 8 bases short, with 21 bases between. CDR1 is GTSNPN and CDR2 is SVGIG in the germline V gene (reference sequence). TCRdb's table, derived via immunoSEQ multiplex PCR, lists solely in-frame clones and lacks some. The sample lists approximately 120,000 clones, roughly 92% occurring once. This receptor was identified in a man of 80 years or more with head and neck cancer. This rearrangement joins TRBV30 to TRBJ2-1, with D perhaps TRBD1 or TRBD2 (6 bases each). Source material: PBMCs. CDR3 sequence reads: CAWSGGPLTRKDEQFF. The CDR3 nucleotides read TGTGCCTGGAGTGGGGGGCCCTTGACTAGAAAGGATGAGCAGTTCTTC. The whole variable domain, filled in from reference TRBV30 and TRBJ2-1, reads SQTIHQWPATLVQPVGSPLSLECTVEGTSNPNLYWYRQAAGRGLQLLFYSVGIGQISSEVPQNLSASRPQDRQFILSSKKLLLSDSGFYLCAWSGGPLTRKDEQFFGPGTRLTVL.